This TCR beta chain is drawn from a study of OX40 agonist ivuxolimab in advanced cancers. Study overall: Dose-escalation subjects each had hepatocellular carcinoma, melanoma, renal cell or head and neck cancer. Overall study results and limits: Partial responders dosed at 0.1-3.0 mg/kg displayed clonal expansion ranking among the lowest. Mean expanded clone counts were higher in CD8+ than CD4+ T cells.

Patients were excluded for autoimmune disease history or systemic immunosuppression. With regard to this clone: Its specificity is not known. Relative to the germline gene, one junction end is altered; a read error may explain this.

Germline values: CDR1 SGDLS, CDR2 YYNGEE. The CDR3 runs 15 residues. Clones were sequenced by immunoSEQ multiplex PCR, and TCRdb holds only the in-frame ones, with some missing. Found here are 50,000 to 60,000 clones, around 85% of them singletons; the top ten hold more than 13%. This receptor was obtained from an adult with an advanced solid tumor such as melanoma, head and neck, liver or kidney cancer. The V and J genes are TRBV9 and TRBJ2-3; 8 nucleotides agree with TRBD2. The specimen was CD4+ or CD8+ T cells sorted from blood, collected in a trial of the OX40 agonist ivuxolimab. The CDR3 coding sequence is TGTGCCAGCAGCTCCGCCAGGACTAGCATAGATACGCAGTATTTT. Protein: CASSSARTSIDTQYF.